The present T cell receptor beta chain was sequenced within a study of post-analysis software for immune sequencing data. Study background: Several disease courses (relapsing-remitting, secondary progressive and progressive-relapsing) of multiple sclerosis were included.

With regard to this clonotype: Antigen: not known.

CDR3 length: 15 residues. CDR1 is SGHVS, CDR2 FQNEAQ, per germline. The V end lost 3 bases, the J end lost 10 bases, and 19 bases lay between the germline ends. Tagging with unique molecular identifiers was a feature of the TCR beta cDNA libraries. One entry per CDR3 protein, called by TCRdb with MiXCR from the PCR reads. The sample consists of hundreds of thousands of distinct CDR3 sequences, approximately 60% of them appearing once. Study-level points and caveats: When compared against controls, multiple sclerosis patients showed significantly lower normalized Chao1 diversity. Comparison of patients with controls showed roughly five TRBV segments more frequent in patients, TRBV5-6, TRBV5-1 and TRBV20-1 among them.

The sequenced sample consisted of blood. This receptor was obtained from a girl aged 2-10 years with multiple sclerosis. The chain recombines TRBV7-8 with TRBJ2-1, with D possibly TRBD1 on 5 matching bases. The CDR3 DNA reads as TGTGCCAGCAGCTTCCTCACTGGGGCCGTTGGGGAGCAGTTCTTC. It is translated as CASSFLTGAVGEQFF.